The 30 T cell receptor beta chains given below trace back to one sample, sequenced in a study of tumor-infiltrating lymphocytes in primary liver carcinoma. Constant-region priming of about 0.5 ug total RNA yielded TCR beta cDNA. Investigators got TCR beta libraries out of three nested multiplex PCR rounds, done with slightly modified ARM-PCR. Amplification in the first two PCR rounds was performed using TRBV1-TRBV30 forward primers and a C-beta reverse primer for around 9 cycles each. TCRdb processed the multiplex PCR reads anew with MiXCR; each CDR3 protein has one entry. The sample records under 90,000 distinct CDR3 sequences, around 70% being singletons. Scientists recovered RNA and DNA together from roughly 20-30 mg of unsorted bulk tissue. The sample taken for sequencing was liver tumor tissue from sampling region 1. Subset defined: tumor region T1, superior pole. The receptors were sampled from a man aged 35-49 years with primary liver carcinoma and hepatitis B virus infection.

Worth noting for this clonotype: A read error may account for a junction end that differs from germline. The gene calls are TRBV13 and TRBJ2-7; D is unresolved. The germline gives CDR1 PRHDT, CDR2 FYEKMQ (reference sequence). The CDR3 covers 11 residues. The CDR3 nucleotides are TGTCCCAGCAGCTTACGCGGTGAGCAGTATTTC. Its protein product is CPSSLRGEQYF.

The V gene is TRBV29-1, the J gene TRBJ2-1; D possibly corresponds to TRBD2 (7 bases). Germline V gene lookup returns CDR1 SQVTM and CDR2 ANQGSEA. The CDR3 sequence is 14 residues long. CDR3 protein: CGGGLGGLSNEQFF. CDR3 in DNA: TGCGGCGGCGGACTAGGGGGATTGTCAAATGAGCAGTTCTTC.

For this clonotype: This CDR3 fails to terminate in the conserved phenylalanine or tryptophan, so it likely reflects a read error. The chain carries TRBV12-3 or TRBV12-4 and TRBJ2-5, with D possibly being TRBD2 (7 bases). This CDR3 contains 14 residues. DNA for the CDR3: TGTGCCAGCAAGGGAGGGGGAGGATTAGAGAACCAGTACCTC. This codes for CASKGGGGLENQYL.

V usage is TRBV4-1 and J usage is TRBJ2-2, with TRBD1 matching over 9 bases. V gave up 2 bases and J gave up 6 bases; unmatched junction bases: 13. The CDR3 sequence is 18 residues long. The germline V gene encodes CDR1 MGHRA and CDR2 YSYEKL. CDR3 DNA: TGCGCCAGCAGCCAACCTTCCTCAGGGACAGGGAAGGCCGGGGAGCTGTTTTTT. Its translation is CASSQPSSGTGKAGELFF.

Comments on this clonotype: Just one base apart from a much larger clone, this may be a read error. The rearrangement links TRBV20-1 to TRBJ1-2, with 9 nucleotides matching TRBD1. The CDR3 extends over 15 amino acids. Germline assignment: CDR1 DFQATT and CDR2 SNEGSKA (reference sequence). The CDR3 nucleotides read TGCAGTGCTAGTATCCACGGGACAGGGCCGAATGGCCACACCTTC. Protein: CSASIHGTGPNGHTF.

The rearrangement links TRBV6-5 to TRBJ2-1; tentatively, D is TRBD1 or TRBD2 (5 bases each). Germline V CDR1 and CDR2: MNHEY, SVGAGI. CDR3 length: 15 residues. V was clipped by 1 base and J by 8 bases, with 15 bases between them. The CDR3: CASSYFPIGTYEQFF. CDR3 nucleotides: TGTGCCAGCAGTTACTTTCCTATCGGGACCTATGAGCAGTTCTTC.

This chain uses TRBV29-1 with TRBJ2-1, with D perhaps matching TRBD2 (6 bases). The CDR3 length is 18 residues. Trimming left V 4 bases short and J 0 bases short, with 22 bases between. CDR1 and CDR2 from the germline V gene are SQVTM and ANQGSEA. The CDR3 DNA reads TGCAGCGTTGGAGGTCGGTTGGGAAGCGGGCACTCCTACAATGAGCAGTTCTTC. Amino acids: CSVGGRLGSGHSYNEQFF.

Details on this clonotype: The junction does not match germline at one end; this may be a read error. The gene calls are TRBV11-2 and TRBJ2-2; 8 nucleotides match TRBD2. There are 16 residues in the CDR3. Germline loops: CDR1 SGHAT, CDR2 FQNNGV. The CDR3, as DNA: TGTGCCAGCAGCTTAACGGCAGCGGGGGACACCGGGGAGCTCTTTTTT. Its translation is CASSLTAAGDTGELFF.

Worth noting for this clonotype: The junction does not match germline at one end; this may be a read error. The rearrangement joins TRBV4-2 to TRBJ2-7, with D possibly matching TRBD1 (6 bases). Germline V lookup: CDR1 LGHNA, CDR2 YNFKEQ. CDR3 size: 12 residues. In nucleotides, the CDR3 is TGTGACAGCAGCCAGACAGGAGACGAGCAGTACTTC. Translated, it gives CDSSQTGDEQYF.

This clonotype showed up just once. The chain combines TRBV12-3 or TRBV12-4 with TRBJ1-2; D not certain. The V and J ends lost 0 bases and 13 bases respectively, with 18 bases between them. The CDR3 extends over 14 amino acids. CDR3 amino acids: CASSLAWVEDGCTF. The CDR3 DNA reads as TGTGCCAGCAGTTTAGCATGGGTGGAGGATGGTTGCACCTTC.

As regards this clonotype: The CDR3 does not end in the conserved phenylalanine or tryptophan, so this is likely a read error. The chain has TRBV28 and TRBJ1-5; D may be TRBD1 (5 bases). This CDR3 region has 17 residues. Germline values: CDR1 MDHEN, CDR2 SYDVKM. The CDR3 DNA reads as TGTGCCAGCATTTCTCTGGGGGAACTTAGTAGCAATCAGCTCCAGCATTAT. It specifies CASISLGELSSNQLQHY.

The V and J genes are TRBV12-3 or TRBV12-4 and TRBJ2-7; a possible D gene is TRBD2 (6 bases). Trimming removed 8 bases from V and 4 bases from J, with 24 bases in between. The CDR3 sequence is 16 residues long. DNA of the CDR3: TGTGCCAGCGAACCGGGACCAGCGGGCAGCTATTACGAGCAGTACTTC. This codes for CASEPGPAGSYYEQYF.

This clonotype was found once. One junction end disagrees with the germline gene, perhaps due to a read error. The chain combines TRBV5-1 with TRBJ2-1; 8 bases are a match to TRBD2. Germline loops: CDR1 SGHRS, CDR2 YFSETQ. This CDR3 comprises 16 residues. The CDR3 here is CANSLGPSGHDNEHFF. CDR3 DNA: TGCGCCAACAGCTTGGGGCCTAGCGGGCACGACAATGAGCACTTCTTC.

This rearrangement joins TRBV3-1 to TRBJ1-1, with D unclear. The germline CDR1 and CDR2 sequences are LGHDT and YNNKEL (reference sequence). The CDR3 length is 13 residues. V was pared by 3 bases and J by 6 bases, with 11 bases between. For the CDR3, the DNA is TGTGCCAGCAGCCAGTTTTTGGCGGCTGAAGCTTTCTTT. It is translated as CASSQFLAAEAFF.

This clonotype has a handful of counts. With a much larger clone just one base away, this may be a read error. The chain has TRBV28 and TRBJ2-3; 7 bases line up with TRBD2. The CDR3 has 13 residues. J was trimmed by 3 bases and V by 9 bases; bases with no gene match: 6. The V gene's germline CDR1 is MDHEN and CDR2 SYDVKM. The CDR3: CARETSETDTQYF. In DNA form, the CDR3 reads TGTGCCAGGGAAACTAGCGAGACAGATACGCAGTATTTT.

As to this clonotype: One junction end does not reproduce the germline sequence, and a read error may be involved. J is TRBJ2-1 and V is TRBV11-1; 10 nucleotides agree with TRBD2. The CDR3 runs 14 residues. Looked up from germline, CDR1 is SGHAT and CDR2 is FQDESV (reference sequence). The CDR3 loop is CASSQTSGWSEQFF. The CDR3 DNA reads TGTGCCAGCAGTCAGACTAGCGGGTGGAGTGAGCAATTCTTC.

The chain recombines TRBV6-5 with TRBJ2-2; D unresolved. This CDR3 has 15 residues. The V end was cut by 8 bases, the J end by 4 bases, with 17 bases between. Germline assignment: CDR1 MNHEY and CDR2 SVGAGI. This CDR3 reads CASCAILEVTGELFF. The CDR3 DNA reads TGTGCCAGCTGTGCCATTCTAGAGGTCACCGGGGAGCTGTTTTTT.

As regards this clonotype: The junction shows a germline mismatch at one end, possibly a read error. The chain uses TRBV6-1 and TRBJ1-6; 9 nucleotides match TRBD1. Germline V gives CDR1 MNHNS, CDR2 SASEGT. This CDR3 comprises 15 residues. The CDR3 nucleotides read TGTGTCAGCAGAGGACAGGGGCCCAATAATACACCCCTCCACTTT. Residues: CVSRGQGPNNTPLHF.

In its sample, this clonotype was seen a few times. A junction boundary mismatches the germline segment, possibly from a read error. The chain uses TRBV11-2 and TRBJ2-5; D tentatively fits TRBD1 or TRBD2 (6 bases each). Germline CDR1 is SGHAT and CDR2 is FQNNGV. The CDR3 is 14 residues long. CDR3 in amino acids: CASSFGGSQEAQCF. As DNA, the CDR3 is TGTGCCAGCAGCTTCGGGGGCAGCCAAGAGGCCCAGTGTTTC. The complete variable domain, with remaining parts taken from reference TRBV11-2 and TRBJ2-5, reads EAGVAQSPRYKIIEKRQSVAFWCNPISGHATLYWYQQILGQGPKLLIQFQNNGVVDDSQLPKDRFSAERLKGVDSTLKIQPAKLEDSAVYLCASSFGGSQEAQCFGPGTRLLVL.

As concerns this clonotype: The junction does not match germline at one end; this may be a read error. The V call is TRBV11-2, the J call TRBJ2-3, with a possible D match to TRBD2 (6 bases). Germline V lookup: CDR1 SGHAT, CDR2 FQNNGV. The CDR3 consists of 17 residues. The CDR3 spells CASSLVSAGSSEDPQYF. The CDR3 DNA sequence: TGTGCCAGCAGCTTAGTCAGCGCGGGGTCGAGTGAAGATCCGCAGTATTTT.

This clonotype was seen many times. The CDR3 sequence: CASRPRAVGEQFF. CDR3 bases: TGTGCCAGCAGACCCCGAGCCGTGGGTGAGCAGTTCTTC. The rearrangement joins TRBV12-3 or TRBV12-4 to TRBJ2-1; D is unclear. Trimming took 6 bases from V and 9 from J, leaving 15 bases between them. This CDR3 comprises 13 residues.

This clonotype was found many times. V gene TRBV7-9 combines with J gene TRBJ1-1; D gene ambiguous. V lost 7 bases and J 1 base, leaving 10 bases between the germline ends. CDR1 is SEHNR and CDR2 is FQNEAQ in the germline V gene (reference sequence). The CDR3 runs to 13 residues. CDR3 nucleotide sequence: TGTGCCAGCACCCCCTGGGCGAACACTGAAGCTTTCTTT. This encodes CASTPWANTEAFF.

The chain employs TRBV29-1 and TRBJ2-6; D is perhaps TRBD2 (5 bases). Per germline, CDR1 SQVTM and CDR2 ANQGSEA. V gave up 8 bases and J gave up 2 bases, with 19 bases separating them. This CDR3 contains 16 residues. CDR3 loop: CSIYGGSSPGANVLTF. Here the CDR3 DNA reads TGCAGCATCTATGGCGGGTCCTCCCCTGGGGCCAACGTCCTGACTTTC.

As regards this clonotype: Sequence at one end of the junction differs from germline and may be a read error. V gene TRBV7-8 combines with J gene TRBJ2-7; 8 bases map to TRBD2. Per germline, CDR1 SGHVS and CDR2 FQNEAQ. The CDR3 sequence is 15 residues long. CDR3 loop: CACSLGSGSGYEQYF. DNA for the CDR3: TGTGCCTGCAGCTTAGGGAGCGGGAGCGGCTACGAGCAGTACTTC.

About this clonotype: The junction and the germline gene differ at one end; a read error may be behind it. This rearrangement joins TRBV6-6 to TRBJ2-2, with a tentative D call TRBD2 (7 bases). Germline assignment: CDR1 MNHNY and CDR2 SVGAGI (reference sequence). The CDR3 contains 12 residues. The CDR3 nucleotides are TGTGCCAGCATAATAGGGGAGGGGGAGCTGTTTTTC. As protein: CASIIGEGELFF.

As to this clonotype: The conserved phenylalanine or tryptophan normally closing the CDR3 is absent here, so this likely arose from a read error. The chain employs TRBV6-5 and TRBJ1-5; 8 nucleotides align to TRBD1. Germline CDR1 is MNHEY and CDR2 is SVGAGI. The CDR3 spans 14 residues. CDR3 sequence reads: CVSSPDRVWQPQHS. The CDR3 nucleotides are TGTGTCAGCAGTCCGGACAGGGTTTGGCAGCCCCAGCATTCT.

The chain employs TRBV20-1 and TRBJ2-5; no clear D gene. V lost 2 bases to trimming and J lost 2 bases, with 12 bases between them. This CDR3 region has 14 residues. Germline CDR1 is DFQATT and CDR2 is SNEGSKA (reference sequence). CDR3 amino acids: CSARSSETQETQYF. CDR3 DNA: TGCAGTGCTAGATCCTCAGAGACACAAGAGACCCAGTACTTC.

This clonotype was seen a few times. At one of its ends the junction is not consistent with the germline gene, which may arise from a read error. The rearrangement uses TRBV11-2 and TRBJ2-7; D is undetermined. Germline loops: CDR1 SGHAT, CDR2 FQNNGV. CDR3 size: 15 residues. CDR3 sequence: CASSTAPGPGYVQYF. CDR3 DNA sequence: TGCGCCAGCAGTACGGCACCGGGTCCGGGCTACGTGCAGTACTTC. The full variable domain, its missing parts supplied by reference TRBV11-2 and TRBJ2-7, is EAGVAQSPRYKIIEKRQSVAFWCNPISGHATLYWYQQILGQGPKLLIQFQNNGVVDDSQLPKDRFSAERLKGVDSTLKIQPAKLEDSAVYLCASSTAPGPGYVQYFGPGTRLTVT.

This chain joins TRBV4-1 and TRBJ2-7; weak D call: TRBD1 (6 bases). CDR3 length: 17 amino acids. V was clipped by 7 bases and J by 7 bases, with 29 bases between them. Germline lookup yields CDR1 MGHRA and CDR2 YSYEKL. CDR3 sequence (DNA): TGCGCCAGCACCCAGAGTCCCGGGACACCTCGGCTCGGGGAGCAGTACTTC. Amino acid sequence: CASTQSPGTPRLGEQYF.

This clonotype turned up a few times. A read error may produce the germline difference seen at one junction end. J is TRBJ2-7 and V is TRBV6-5; TRBD2 is a possible D gene (6 bases). This CDR3 comprises 14 residues. Germline values: CDR1 MNHEY, CDR2 SVGAGI. The DNA of the CDR3 is TGTGCCAGCAGGGAGACTAGAGTGGGTTACGAGCAGTACTTT. Translation gives CASRETRVGYEQYF.